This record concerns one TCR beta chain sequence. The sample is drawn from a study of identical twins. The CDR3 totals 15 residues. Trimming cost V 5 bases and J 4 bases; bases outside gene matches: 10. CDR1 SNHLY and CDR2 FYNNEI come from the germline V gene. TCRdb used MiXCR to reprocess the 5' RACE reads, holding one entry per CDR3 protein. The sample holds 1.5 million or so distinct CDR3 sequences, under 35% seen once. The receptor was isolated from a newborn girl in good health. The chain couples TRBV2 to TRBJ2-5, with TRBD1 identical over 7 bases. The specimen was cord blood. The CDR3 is CASSSTGRGRETQYF. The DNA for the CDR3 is TGTGCCAGCAGTTCGACAGGGAGAGGTAGAGAGACCCAGTACTTC.